These 14 T cell receptor beta chains were sequenced from one sample in a study of blood T cell repertoires in COVID-19. Libraries were prepared by immunoSEQ multiplex PCR; TCRdb keeps only in-frame clonotypes and omits some of them. This table holds about 52,000 clones, about 90% found once. The sequencing sample was made of peripheral blood. These receptors all come from a human donor in a cohort sampled during active COVID-19.

The chain carries TRBV5-1 and TRBJ2-5; D unclear. From germline, CDR1 is SGHRS and CDR2 YFSETQ. This CDR3 contains 14 residues. V was trimmed by 4 bases and J by 9 bases, leaving 19 bases between them. The CDR3 reads CASSGKPAYAAQYF. The CDR3 region has the DNA TGCGCCAGCAGCGGAAAACCAGCCTACGCGGCCCAGTACTTC.

This rearrangement joins TRBV5-5 to TRBJ2-3, with D tentatively TRBD1 (7 bases). This CDR3 comprises 15 residues. Trimming left V 5 bases short and J 6 bases short, with 19 bases between. CDR1 is SGHKS and CDR2 is YYEKEE in the germline V gene (reference sequence). The CDR3 DNA reads as TGTGCCAGCAGGGGGGGACAGAACTTCGATGATACGCAGTATTTT. This translates into CASRGGQNFDDTQYF.

The V gene is TRBV11-2, the J gene TRBJ2-7; TRBD2 matches at 9 bases. V lost 0 bases and J lost 2; bases outside the gene matches: 11. The CDR3 length is 18 residues. Germline V gene sequence: CDR1 SGHAT, CDR2 FQNNGV. CDR3 residues: CASSLDSGLAGKAYEQYF. CDR3 DNA: TGTGCCAGCAGCTTAGATTCCGGGCTAGCGGGGAAAGCCTACGAGCAGTACTTC. Complete variable domain (other parts from reference TRBV11-2 and TRBJ2-7): EAGVAQSPRYKIIEKRQSVAFWCNPISGHATLYWYQQILGQGPKLLIQFQNNGVVDDSQLPKDRFSAERLKGVDSTLKIQPAKLEDSAVYLCASSLDSGLAGKAYEQYFGPGTRLTVT.

A few counts support this clone. V and J are TRBV11-1 and TRBJ1-4; maybe TRBD1 (6 bases). The germline V gene has CDR1 SGHAT and CDR2 FQDESV (reference sequence). Trimming took off 5 bases at V and 0 bases at J, with 10 bases between the two ends. This CDR3 spans 15 amino acids. CDR3 bases: TGTGCCAGCAGCCTTACAGGGACAACTAATGAAAAACTGTTTTTT. This gives the protein CASSLTGTTNEKLFF.

CDR3 in DNA: TGCAGTGCCCGGGGGGGGCTCGAGCAGTACTTC. Protein product: CSARGGLEQYF. The chain has TRBV20-1 and TRBJ2-7, with TRBD2 matching over 8 bases. Germline V gene data show CDR1 as DFQATT and CDR2 as SNEGSKA (reference sequence). The CDR3 length is 11 residues. Losses at the gene ends were 6 bases for V and 6 bases for J; bases not matched to a gene: 4.

J is TRBJ2-5 and V is TRBV14, with TRBD2 matching 8 bases. With 2 bases clipped from V and 4 bases from J, the junction kept 9 bases outside the gene matches. Germline assignment: CDR1 SGHDN and CDR2 FVKESK. The CDR3 sequence is 16 residues long. The CDR3 DNA follows: TGTGCCAGCAGCCAATCCTCCCCGGGAGGGGGAGAGACCCAGTACTTC. It translates to CASSQSSPGGGETQYF.

This clone was observed a handful of times. The rearrangement uses TRBV28 and TRBJ2-1; D perhaps matches TRBD2 (5 bases). Germline lookup yields CDR1 MDHEN and CDR2 SYDVKM. Trimming took 2 bases from V and 12 from J, leaving 14 bases between them. This CDR3 has 13 residues. CDR3: CASSLTSPQVQFF. The CDR3 coding sequence is TGTGCCAGCAGTTTAACTAGTCCCCAGGTGCAGTTCTTC. Complete variable domain (other parts from reference TRBV28 and TRBJ2-1): DVKVTQSSRYLVKRTGEKVFLECVQDMDHENMFWYRQDPGLGLRLIYFSYDVKMKEKGDIPEGYSVSREKKERFSLILESASTNQTSMYLCASSLTSPQVQFFGPGTRLTVL.

V is TRBV15 and J is TRBJ1-2; TRBD1 matches 9 bases. CDR3 length: 14 residues. Germline V gives CDR1 LNHNV, CDR2 YYDKDF (reference sequence). J gave up 4 bases and V 5 bases, and 5 bases lay outside the gene matches. In DNA form, the CDR3 reads TGTGCCACCAGCGGGACAGGGTCGATCTATGGCTACACCTTC. It yields the protein CATSGTGSIYGYTF. Looking up the rest from reference TRBV15 and TRBJ1-2 gives the full variable domain: DAMVIQNPRYQVTQFGKPVTLSCSQTLNHNVMYWYQQKSSQAPKLLFHYYDKDFNNEADTPDNFQSRRPNTSFCFLDIRSPGLGDTAMYLCATSGTGSIYGYTFGSGTRLTVV.

This sequence joins TRBV7-8 and TRBJ2-7; 12 positions match TRBD1. In germline, CDR1 is SGHVS, CDR2 FQNEAQ. The ends lost 5 bases at V and 5 bases at J; junction bases unmatched: 13. The CDR3 spans 17 residues. CDR3 sequence: CASSQALVGTGGNEQYF. The DNA for the CDR3 is TGTGCCAGCAGCCAGGCTCTAGTCGGGACAGGGGGCAACGAGCAGTACTTC.

The chain uses TRBV6-4 and TRBJ1-1, with D uncertain. Germline V gene data show CDR1 as MRHNA and CDR2 as SNTAGT. V lost 0 bases, J lost 8 bases, and 13 bases lay in between. CDR3 length: 14 amino acids. The CDR3 DNA reads TGTGCCAGCAGTGACTCGGGCAGGCCCCGAGAAGCTTTCTTT. As protein: CASSDSGRPREAFF.

The chain uses TRBV7-3 and TRBJ2-5; tentative D call: TRBD2 (5 bases). V was pared by 0 bases and J by 4 bases, with 12 bases between. The germline V gene has CDR1 SGHTA and CDR2 FQGTGA. CDR3 length equals 15 residues. The CDR3 coding sequence is TGTGCCAGCAGCTTAACGGGAGAAAAGGGAGAGACCCAGTACTTC. Protein: CASSLTGEKGETQYF.

The CDR3 DNA sequence: TGTGCCTGGGCTATAGGACAGGGGAACGAGCAGTACTTC. Protein sequence: CAWAIGQGNEQYF. The chain combines TRBV30 with TRBJ2-7, with 9 positions matching TRBD1. The CDR3 has 13 amino acids. Unmatched junction bases numbered 7, after V lost 5 bases and J lost 5 bases. CDR1 is GTSNPN, CDR2 SVGIG, per germline (reference sequence).

The rearrangement uses TRBV6-5 and TRBJ1-1; D unresolved. Trimming shortened V by 7 bases and J by 2 bases, and 5 bases separated the two germline ends. CDR1 is MNHEY, CDR2 SVGAGI, per germline. CDR3 length: 11 residues. This CDR3 reads CASNRNTEAFF. The CDR3 nucleotides are TGTGCCAGCAATAGAAACACTGAAGCTTTCTTT.

V and J are TRBV6-5 and TRBJ2-7; D remains ambiguous. Trimming removed 4 bases at V and 4 bases at J, with 5 bases between. The germline gives CDR1 MNHEY, CDR2 SVGAGI. The CDR3 loop spans 11 amino acids. The CDR3 protein is CASSSNYEQYF. CDR3 in DNA: TGTGCCAGCAGTTCTAATTACGAGCAGTACTTC.